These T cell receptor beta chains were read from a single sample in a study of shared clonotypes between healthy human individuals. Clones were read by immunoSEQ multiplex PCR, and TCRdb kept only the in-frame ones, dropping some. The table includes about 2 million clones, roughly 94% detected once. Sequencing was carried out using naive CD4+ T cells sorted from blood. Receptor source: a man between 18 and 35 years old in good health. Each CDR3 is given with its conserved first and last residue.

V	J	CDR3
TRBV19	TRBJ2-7	CASSAQSTVTYEQYF
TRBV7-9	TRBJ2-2	CASPGSANMNTGELFF
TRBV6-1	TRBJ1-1	CASSEVFGGVTEAFF
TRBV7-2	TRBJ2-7	CASSLTAYEQYF
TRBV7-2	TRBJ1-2	CASSLMTGTNYGYTF
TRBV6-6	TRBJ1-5	CASSYSIGQPQHF
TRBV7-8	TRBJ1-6	CASRGGTGVNSPLHF
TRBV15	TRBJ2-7	CATSRGRSGPLDEQYF
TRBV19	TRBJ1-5	CASSPRGQGDGNQPQHF
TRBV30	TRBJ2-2	CAWGSGSTGELFF
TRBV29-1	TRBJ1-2	CSARTGTNYGYTF
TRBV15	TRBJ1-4	CATSRDGLRVGEKLFF
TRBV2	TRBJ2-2	CASQGPRQGLRTGELFF
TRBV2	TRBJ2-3	CAWAGNTDTQYF
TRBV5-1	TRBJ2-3	CASSGDSGTDTQYF
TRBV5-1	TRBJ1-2	CASSLAGRSGYTF
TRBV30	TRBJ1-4	CAWSTGTENEKLFF
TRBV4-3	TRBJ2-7	CASSQESQGLDEQYF
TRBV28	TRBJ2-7	CASSFSSSWLYEQYF
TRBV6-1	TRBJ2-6	CASRTTNSGANVLTF
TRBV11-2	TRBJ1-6	CASSPYRGYNSPLHF
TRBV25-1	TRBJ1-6	CASSDQLGNSPLHF
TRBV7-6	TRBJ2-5	CASSSRTGQETQYF
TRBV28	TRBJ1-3	CASSSFGSSGNTIYF
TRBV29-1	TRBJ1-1	CSVDTLIAFF
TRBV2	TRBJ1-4	CATQMGGGEKLFF